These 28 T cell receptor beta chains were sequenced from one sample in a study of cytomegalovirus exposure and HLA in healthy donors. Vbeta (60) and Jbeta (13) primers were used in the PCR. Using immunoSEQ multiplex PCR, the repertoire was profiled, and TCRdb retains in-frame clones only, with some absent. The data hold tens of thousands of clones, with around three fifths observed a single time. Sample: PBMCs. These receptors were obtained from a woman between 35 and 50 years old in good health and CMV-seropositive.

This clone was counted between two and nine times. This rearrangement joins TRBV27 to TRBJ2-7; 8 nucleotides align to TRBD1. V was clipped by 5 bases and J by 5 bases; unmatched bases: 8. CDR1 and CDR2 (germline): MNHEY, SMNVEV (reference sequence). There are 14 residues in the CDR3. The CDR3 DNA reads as TGTGCCAGCAGTAATCCAGGGGGCTTTAACGAGCAGTACTTC. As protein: CASSNPGGFNEQYF.

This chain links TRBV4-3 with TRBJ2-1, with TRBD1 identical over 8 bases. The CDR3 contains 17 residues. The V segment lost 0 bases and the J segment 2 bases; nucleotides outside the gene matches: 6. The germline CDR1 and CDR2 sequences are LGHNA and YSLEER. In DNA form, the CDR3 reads TGCGCCAGCAGCCAAGAGGGGCCAGGGGGCGCCTACAATGAGCAGTTCTTC. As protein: CASSQEGPGGAYNEQFF.

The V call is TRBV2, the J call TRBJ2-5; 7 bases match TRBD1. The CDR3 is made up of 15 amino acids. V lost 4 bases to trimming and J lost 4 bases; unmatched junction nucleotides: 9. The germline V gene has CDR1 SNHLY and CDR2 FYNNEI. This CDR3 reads CASSAPGGRGETQYF. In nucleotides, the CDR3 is TGTGCCAGCAGTGCCCCAGGGGGTCGTGGAGAGACCCAGTACTTC.

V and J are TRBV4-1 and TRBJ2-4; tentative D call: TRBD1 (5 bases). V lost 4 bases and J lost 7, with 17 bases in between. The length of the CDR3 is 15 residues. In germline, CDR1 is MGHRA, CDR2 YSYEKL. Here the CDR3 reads CASSPEQDPRNIQYF. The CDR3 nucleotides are TGCGCCAGCAGCCCAGAACAGGATCCACGCAACATTCAGTACTTC.

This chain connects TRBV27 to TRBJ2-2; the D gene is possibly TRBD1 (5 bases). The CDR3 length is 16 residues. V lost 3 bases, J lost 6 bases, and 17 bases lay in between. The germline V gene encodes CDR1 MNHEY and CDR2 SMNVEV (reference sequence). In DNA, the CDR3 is TGTGCCAGCAGTTTTTTGCCAGGGTCAAATTCCGGGGAGCTGTTTTTT. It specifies CASSFLPGSNSGELFF.

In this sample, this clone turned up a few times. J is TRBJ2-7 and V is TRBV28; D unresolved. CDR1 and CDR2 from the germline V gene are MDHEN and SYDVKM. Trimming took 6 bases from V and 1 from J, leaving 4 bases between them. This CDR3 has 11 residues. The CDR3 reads CASRQSYEQYF. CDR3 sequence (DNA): TGTGCCAGCAGACAGTCCTACGAGCAGTACTTC.

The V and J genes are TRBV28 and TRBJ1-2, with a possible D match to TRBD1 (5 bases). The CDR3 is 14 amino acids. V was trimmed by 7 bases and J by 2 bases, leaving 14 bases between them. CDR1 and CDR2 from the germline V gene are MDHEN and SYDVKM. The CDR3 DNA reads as TGTGCCAGCACTCTGGAACAGGAAAACTATGGCTACACCTTC. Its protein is CASTLEQENYGYTF.

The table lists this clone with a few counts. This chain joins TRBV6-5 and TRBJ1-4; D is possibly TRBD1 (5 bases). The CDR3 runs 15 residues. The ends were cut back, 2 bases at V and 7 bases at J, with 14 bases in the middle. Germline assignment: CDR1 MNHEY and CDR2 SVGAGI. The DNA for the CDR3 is TGTGCCAGCAGTTACGGAGGTGGGGGGGGTGAAAAACTGTTTTTT. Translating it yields CASSYGGGGGEKLFF.

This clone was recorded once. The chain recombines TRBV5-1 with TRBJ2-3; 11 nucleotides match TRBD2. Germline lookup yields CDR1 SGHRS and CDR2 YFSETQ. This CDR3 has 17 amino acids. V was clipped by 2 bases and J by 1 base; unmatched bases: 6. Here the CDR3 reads CASSFTSGRRGTDTQYF. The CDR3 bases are TGCGCCAGCAGCTTTACTAGCGGGAGAAGGGGCACAGATACGCAGTATTTT.

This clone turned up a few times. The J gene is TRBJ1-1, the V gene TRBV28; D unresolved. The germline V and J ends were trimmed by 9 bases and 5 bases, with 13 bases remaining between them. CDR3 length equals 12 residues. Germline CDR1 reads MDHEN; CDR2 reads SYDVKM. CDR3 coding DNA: TGTGCCAGTGGGAGGCGAACGACTGAAGCTTTCTTT. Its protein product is CASGRRTTEAFF.

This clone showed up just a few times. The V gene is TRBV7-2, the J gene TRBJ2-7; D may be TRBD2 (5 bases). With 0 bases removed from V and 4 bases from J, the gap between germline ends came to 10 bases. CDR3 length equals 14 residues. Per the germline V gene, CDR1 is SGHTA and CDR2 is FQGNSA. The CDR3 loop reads CASSLARGEYEQYF. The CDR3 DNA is TGTGCCAGCAGCTTAGCCCGGGGTGAATACGAGCAGTACTTC.

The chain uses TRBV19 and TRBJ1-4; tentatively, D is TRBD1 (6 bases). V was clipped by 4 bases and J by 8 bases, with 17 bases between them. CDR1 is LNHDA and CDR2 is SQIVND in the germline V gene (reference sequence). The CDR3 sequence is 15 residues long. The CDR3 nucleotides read TGTGCCAGTAGTAGGTCGAGGGGGTTCGGGGAAAAACTGTTTTTT. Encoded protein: CASSRSRGFGEKLFF.

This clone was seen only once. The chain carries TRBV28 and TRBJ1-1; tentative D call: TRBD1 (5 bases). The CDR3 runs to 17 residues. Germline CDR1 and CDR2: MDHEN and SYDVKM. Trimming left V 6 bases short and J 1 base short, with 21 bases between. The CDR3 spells CASRLGGERGPNTEAFF. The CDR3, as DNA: TGTGCCAGCAGGCTAGGCGGGGAGCGGGGACCGAACACTGAAGCTTTCTTT.

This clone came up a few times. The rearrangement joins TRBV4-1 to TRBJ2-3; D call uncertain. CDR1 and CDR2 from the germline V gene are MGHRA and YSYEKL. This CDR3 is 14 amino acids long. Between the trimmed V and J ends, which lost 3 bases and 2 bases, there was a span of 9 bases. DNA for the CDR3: TGCGCCAGCAGCCAGGCTAGGAACACAGATACGCAGTATTTT. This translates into CASSQARNTDTQYF.

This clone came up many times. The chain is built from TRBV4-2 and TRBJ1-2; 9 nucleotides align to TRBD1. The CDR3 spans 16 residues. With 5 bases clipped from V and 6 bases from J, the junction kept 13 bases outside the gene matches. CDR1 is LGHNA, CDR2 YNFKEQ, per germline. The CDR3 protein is CASSGLEQGANHGYTF. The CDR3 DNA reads TGTGCCAGCAGCGGGCTCGAACAGGGGGCGAATCATGGCTACACCTTC.

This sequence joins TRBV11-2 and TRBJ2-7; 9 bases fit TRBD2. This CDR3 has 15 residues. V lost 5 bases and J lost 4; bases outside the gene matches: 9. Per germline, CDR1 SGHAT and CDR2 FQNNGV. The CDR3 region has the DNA TGTGCCAGCAGCCGTGGGAGACTAGCGGATTACGAGCAGTACTTC. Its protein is CASSRGRLADYEQYF.

CDR3 loop: CASSQVLRGEQFF. The CDR3 DNA follows: TGTGCCAGCAGCCAAGTATTAAGGGGGGAGCAGTTCTTC. The V gene is TRBV14, the J gene TRBJ2-1, with D perhaps TRBD1 (6 bases). The CDR3 extends over 13 amino acids. Trimming cost V 1 base and J 10 bases, with 11 bases left between them. CDR1 and CDR2 (germline): SGHDN, FVKESK.

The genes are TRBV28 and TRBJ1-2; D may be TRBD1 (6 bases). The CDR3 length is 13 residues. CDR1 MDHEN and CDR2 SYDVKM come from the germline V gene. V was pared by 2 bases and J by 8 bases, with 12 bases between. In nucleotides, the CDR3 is TGTGCCAGCAGTTTACCCAACAGGGAGGGCTACACCTTC. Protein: CASSLPNREGYTF.

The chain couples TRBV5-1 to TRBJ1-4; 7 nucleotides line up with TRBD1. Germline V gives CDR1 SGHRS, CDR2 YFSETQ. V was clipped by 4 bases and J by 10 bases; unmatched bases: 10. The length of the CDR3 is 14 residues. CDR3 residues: CASSLDREGAKLFF. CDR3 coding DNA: TGCGCCAGCAGCCTCGACAGGGAAGGGGCAAAACTGTTTTTT. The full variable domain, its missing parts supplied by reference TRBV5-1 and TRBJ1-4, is KAGVTQTPRYLIKTRGQQVTLSCSPISGHRSVSWYQQTPGQGLQFLFEYFSETQRNKGNFPGRFSGRQFSNSRSEMNVSTLELGDSALYLCASSLDREGAKLFFGSGTQLSVL.

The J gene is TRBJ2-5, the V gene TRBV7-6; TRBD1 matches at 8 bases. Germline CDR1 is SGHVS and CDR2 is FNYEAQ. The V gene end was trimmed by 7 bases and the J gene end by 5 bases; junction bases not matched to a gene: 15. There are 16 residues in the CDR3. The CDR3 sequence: CASTLRGRGLVETQYF. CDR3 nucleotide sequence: TGTGCCAGCACCCTAAGAGGCAGGGGGCTTGTGGAGACCCAGTACTTC.

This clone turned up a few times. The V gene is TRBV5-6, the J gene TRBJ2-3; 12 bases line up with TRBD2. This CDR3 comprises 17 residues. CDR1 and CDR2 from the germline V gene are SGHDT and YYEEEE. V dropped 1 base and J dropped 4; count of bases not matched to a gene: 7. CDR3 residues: CASSLRASGRGSDTQYF. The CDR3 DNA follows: TGTGCCAGCAGCTTGCGGGCTAGCGGGAGGGGGTCAGATACGCAGTATTTT.

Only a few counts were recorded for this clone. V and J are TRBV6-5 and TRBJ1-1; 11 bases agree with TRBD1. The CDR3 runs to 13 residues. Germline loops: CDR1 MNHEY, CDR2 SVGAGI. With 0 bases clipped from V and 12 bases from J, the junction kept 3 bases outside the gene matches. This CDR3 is CASSYSGTGGTFF. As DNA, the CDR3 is TGTGCCAGCAGTTACTCCGGGACAGGGGGGACTTTCTTT.

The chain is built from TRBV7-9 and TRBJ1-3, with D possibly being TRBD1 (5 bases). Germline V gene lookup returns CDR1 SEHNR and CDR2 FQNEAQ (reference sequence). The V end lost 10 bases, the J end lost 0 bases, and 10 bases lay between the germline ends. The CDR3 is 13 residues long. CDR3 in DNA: TGTGCCAACCGACAGCCCTCTGGAAACACCATATATTTT. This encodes CANRQPSGNTIYF.

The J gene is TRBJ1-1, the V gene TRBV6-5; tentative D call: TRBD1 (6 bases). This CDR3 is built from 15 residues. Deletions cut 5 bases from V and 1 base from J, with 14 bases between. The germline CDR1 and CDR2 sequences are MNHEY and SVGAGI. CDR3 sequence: CASSLTGISNTEAFF. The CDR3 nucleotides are TGTGCCAGCAGTCTCACAGGGATCTCGAACACTGAAGCTTTCTTT.

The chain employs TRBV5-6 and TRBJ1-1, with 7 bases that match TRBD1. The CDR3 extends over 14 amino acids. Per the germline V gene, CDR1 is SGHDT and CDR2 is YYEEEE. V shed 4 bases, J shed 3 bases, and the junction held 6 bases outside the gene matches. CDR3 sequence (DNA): TGTGCCAGCAGCCTAGGGGACAGCTACACTGAAGCTTTCTTT. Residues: CASSLGDSYTEAFF.

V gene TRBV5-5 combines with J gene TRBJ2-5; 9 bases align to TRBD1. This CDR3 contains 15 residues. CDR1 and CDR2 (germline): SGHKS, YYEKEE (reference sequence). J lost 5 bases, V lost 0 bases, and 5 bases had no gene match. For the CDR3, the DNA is TGTGCCAGCAGCTTGGTGGGACAGGGAACGGAGACCCAGTACTTC. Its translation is CASSLVGQGTETQYF.

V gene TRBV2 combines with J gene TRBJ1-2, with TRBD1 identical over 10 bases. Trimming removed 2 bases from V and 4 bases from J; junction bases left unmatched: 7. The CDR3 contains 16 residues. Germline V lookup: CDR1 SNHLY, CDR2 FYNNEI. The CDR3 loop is CASSEPGQGLIYGYTF. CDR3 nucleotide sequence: TGTGCCAGCAGTGAACCGGGACAGGGGTTAATCTATGGCTACACCTTC.

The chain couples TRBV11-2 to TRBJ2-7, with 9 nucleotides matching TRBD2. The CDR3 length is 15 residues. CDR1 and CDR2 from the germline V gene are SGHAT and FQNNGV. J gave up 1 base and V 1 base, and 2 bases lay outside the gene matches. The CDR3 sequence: CASSLGLAASYEQYF. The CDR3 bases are TGTGCCAGCAGCTTAGGACTAGCGGCATCCTACGAGCAGTACTTC.